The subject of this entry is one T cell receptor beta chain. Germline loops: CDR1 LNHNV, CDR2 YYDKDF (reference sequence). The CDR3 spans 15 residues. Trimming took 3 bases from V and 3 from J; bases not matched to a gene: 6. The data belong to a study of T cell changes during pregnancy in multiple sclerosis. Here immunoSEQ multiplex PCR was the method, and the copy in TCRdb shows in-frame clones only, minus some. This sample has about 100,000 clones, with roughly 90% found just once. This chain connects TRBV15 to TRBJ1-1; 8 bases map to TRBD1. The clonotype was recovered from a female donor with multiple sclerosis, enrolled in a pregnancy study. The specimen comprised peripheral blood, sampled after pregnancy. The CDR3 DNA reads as TGTGCCACCAGCAGCTTGGACAGGGACTACACTGAAGCTTTCTTT. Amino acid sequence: CATSSLDRDYTEAFF.